The 29 T cell receptor beta chains in this list originate from one sample, sequenced in a study of CD8+CD57+ T cells in acquired aplastic anemia. Patients chosen for sequencing had CD8+CD57+ cells that had expanded, as shown by flow cytometry. Genomic DNA served as template for TCR beta VDJ and CDR3 profiling. MiXCR was run by TCRdb on the reads, yielding one entry per CDR3 protein. The top ten hold 0.82% of the sample, which has a few hundred thousand distinct CDR3 sequences, around 30% seen once. The sample was sorted CD4+, CD8+, or CD8+CD57+ T cells (not recorded which) from PBMCs. The receptors come from a human donor with aplastic anemia.

V gene TRBV19 combines with J gene TRBJ2-3, with a weak D call TRBD2 (6 bases). The germline V gene has CDR1 LNHDA and CDR2 SQIVND (reference sequence). Trimming removed 6 bases from V and 1 base from J, with 17 bases in between. The CDR3 has 16 amino acids. The CDR3 loop reads CASRRAGTGGTDTQYF. CDR3 coding DNA: TGTGCCAGTAGGAGGGCCGGGACTGGCGGCACAGATACGCAGTATTTT.

The gene calls are TRBV7-2 and TRBJ1-5; no firm D call. Germline lookup yields CDR1 SGHTA and CDR2 FQGNSA. The CDR3 length is 12 residues. The V gene lost 2 bases and the J gene lost 10 bases, with 9 bases spanning the gap. The CDR3: CASSLSLGPQHF. The CDR3 nucleotides are TGTGCCAGCAGCTTATCCCTCGGCCCCCAGCATTTT.

Many counts were recorded for this clonotype. This chain uses TRBV19 with TRBJ1-1; D perhaps matches TRBD1 (6 bases). Germline CDR1 and CDR2: LNHDA and SQIVND (reference sequence). V lost 5 bases, J lost 1 base, and 8 bases lay in between. The CDR3 extends over 13 amino acids. CDR3 bases: TGTGCCAGTAGTTTGGGGGCGAACACTGAAGCTTTCTTT. Residues: CASSLGANTEAFF. The complete variable domain, with remaining parts taken from reference TRBV19 and TRBJ1-1, reads DGGITQSPKYLFRKEGQNVTLSCEQNLNHDAMYWYRQDPGQGLRLIYYSQIVNDFQKGDIAEGYSVSREKKESFPLTVTSAQKNPTAFYLCASSLGANTEAFFGQGTRLTVV.

This clonotype was seen more than once but under ten times. V and J are TRBV12-3 or TRBV12-4 and TRBJ1-2; D not certain. The CDR3 is 17 amino acids. Deletions cut 4 bases from V and 0 bases from J, with 18 bases between. CDR3 DNA sequence: TGTGCCAGCAGTTCCCCAACCGACGATCCAACTAACTATGGCTACACCTTC. The encoded protein is CASSSPTDDPTNYGYTF.

The genes are TRBV7-2 and TRBJ1-2; weak D call: TRBD1 (5 bases). Germline V lookup: CDR1 SGHTA, CDR2 FQGNSA. The CDR3 totals 13 residues. Trimming cost V 6 bases and J 5 bases, with 13 bases left between them. CDR3 amino acids: CASSYDSQYGYTF. In DNA, the CDR3 is TGTGCCAGCAGTTACGACAGTCAATATGGCTACACCTTC.

This clonotype turned up a few times. The genes are TRBV12-3 or TRBV12-4 and TRBJ1-3; no definite D call. The V end was cut by 9 bases, the J end by 0 bases, with 18 bases between. The CDR3 covers 16 residues. Written as DNA, the CDR3 is TGTGCCAGTCGATCCCGGGCCTCACGCTCTGGAAACACCATATATTTT. It specifies CASRSRASRSGNTIYF.

This clonotype showed up many times. V and J are TRBV19 and TRBJ1-1; D call uncertain. The CDR3 covers 15 residues. Trimming took off 1 base at V and 0 bases at J, with 9 bases between the two ends. Germline CDR1 LNHDA, CDR2 SQIVND (reference sequence). The CDR3 nucleotides read TGTGCCAGTAGTATAGTCGGCAGCATGAACACTGAAGCTTTCTTT. This encodes CASSIVGSMNTEAFF.

The sample holds many counts of this clonotype. For the CDR3, the DNA is TGCAGCGTTGGCGCAGGGGGGGGGACCGGTGAAGCTTTCTTT. Its protein product is CSVGAGGGTGEAFF. The rearrangement links TRBV29-1 to TRBJ1-1, with 7 bases aligning to TRBD1. Germline values: CDR1 SQVTM, CDR2 ANQGSEA. Germline trimming cut 4 bases from V and 7 bases from J; bases unmatched to any gene: 12. This CDR3 region has 14 residues.

This chain joins TRBV20-1 and TRBJ1-3, with unresolved D. V gave up 3 bases and J gave up 7 bases, with 16 bases separating them. This CDR3 is built from 14 residues. Germline assignment: CDR1 DFQATT and CDR2 SNEGSKA (reference sequence). CDR3 in amino acids: CSASAGIRRNTIYF. Here the CDR3 DNA reads TGCAGTGCTAGCGCCGGGATAAGAAGGAACACCATATATTTT.

This clonotype has at least ten counts. The gene calls are TRBV29-1 and TRBJ2-3; 10 positions agree with TRBD2. Germline values: CDR1 SQVTM, CDR2 ANQGSEA. The ends lost 3 bases at V and 6 bases at J; junction bases unmatched: 9. This CDR3 is built from 15 residues. The CDR3 reads CSVEGLAGVMDTQYF. The CDR3 nucleotides read TGCAGCGTTGAGGGTCTAGCGGGGGTCATGGATACGCAGTATTTT.

V gene TRBV13 combines with J gene TRBJ1-1; D possibly corresponds to TRBD1 (5 bases). V was cut by 1 base and J by 0 bases, with 12 bases left in between. CDR3 length: 16 residues. Germline V lookup: CDR1 PRHDT, CDR2 FYEKMQ (reference sequence). The CDR3 DNA reads as TGTGCCAGCAGCTTAGCGGGGGGGGTCATGAACACTGAAGCTTTCTTT. Translating gives CASSLAGGVMNTEAFF.

This clonotype has only one observation. The chain couples TRBV15 to TRBJ2-1, with 8 bases matching TRBD2. The germline V gene encodes CDR1 LNHNV and CDR2 YYDKDF (reference sequence). V dropped 2 bases and J dropped 3; count of bases not matched to a gene: 6. The CDR3 totals 16 residues. In nucleotides, the CDR3 is TGTGCCACCAGCAGACCAACCGGGACTAGCTACAATGAGCAGTTCTTC. This translates into CATSRPTGTSYNEQFF.

This clonotype was seen many times. The V and J genes are TRBV19 and TRBJ1-1; D might be TRBD1 (6 bases). In germline, CDR1 is LNHDA, CDR2 SQIVND (reference sequence). The CDR3 extends over 15 amino acids. Between the trimmed V and J ends, which lost 3 bases and 0 bases, there was a span of 11 bases. The CDR3 DNA sequence: TGTGCCAGTAGTATGATTGGGGGGCTGAACACTGAAGCTTTCTTT. This sequence encodes CASSMIGGLNTEAFF. Together with reference TRBV19 and TRBJ1-1, the CDR3 gives the full variable domain: DGGITQSPKYLFRKEGQNVTLSCEQNLNHDAMYWYRQDPGQGLRLIYYSQIVNDFQKGDIAEGYSVSREKKESFPLTVTSAQKNPTAFYLCASSMIGGLNTEAFFGQGTRLTVV.

The V gene is TRBV12-3 or TRBV12-4, the J gene TRBJ1-2; TRBD1 is a possible D gene (5 bases). Trimming took off 3 bases at V and 6 bases at J, with 17 bases between the two ends. CDR3 length equals 15 residues. CDR3 in amino acids: CASSLRFGFRDGYTF. In nucleotides, the CDR3 is TGTGCCAGCAGTTTGCGGTTTGGGTTCAGGGATGGCTACACCTTC.

This clonotype is a singleton in its sample. V usage is TRBV5-1 and J usage is TRBJ2-5, with D perhaps matching TRBD1 (5 bases). CDR1 SGHRS and CDR2 YFSETQ come from the germline V gene. Trimming took 3 bases from V and 3 from J, leaving 9 bases between them. CDR3 length: 13 amino acids. Here the CDR3 DNA reads TGCGCCAGCAGCTGGGAAGGGGAAGAGACCCAGTACTTC. It codes for CASSWEGEETQYF.

Ten or more counts support this clonotype. The V and J genes are TRBV2 and TRBJ1-4; D is possibly TRBD1 (5 bases). The germline V and J ends were trimmed by 6 bases and 8 bases, with 19 bases remaining between them. The CDR3 is 15 amino acids. Germline V CDR1 and CDR2: SNHLY, FYNNEI. Here the CDR3 DNA reads TGTGCCAGCAGGGACCCAGGGTCCGTGCTAGAAAAACTGTTTTTT. Residues: CASRDPGSVLEKLFF.

Turning to this clonotype: Sequence at one end of the junction differs from germline and may be a read error. The J gene is TRBJ2-7, the V gene TRBV10-3; 9 bases line up with TRBD2. The CDR3 spans 17 residues. The germline V gene has CDR1 ENHRY and CDR2 SYGVKD. The CDR3 DNA reads TGTGCCAGCAGTTCCGTCCCTAGCGGGGTGATCTCCTACGAGCAGTACTTC. It translates to CASSSVPSGVISYEQYF.

V is TRBV20-1 and J is TRBJ2-3; no reliable D call. The V end was cut by 4 bases, the J end by 1 base, with 12 bases between. CDR3 size: 14 residues. Germline lookup yields CDR1 DFQATT and CDR2 SNEGSKA (reference sequence). This chain's CDR3 is CSAKSGPGTDTQYF. For the CDR3, the DNA is TGCAGTGCTAAAAGTGGGCCGGGCACAGATACGCAGTATTTT.

On this clonotype: Since a much larger clone is just one base distant, this may be a read error. The chain combines TRBV10-1 with TRBJ2-5; 11 bases map to TRBD2. V lost 9 bases to trimming and J lost 4 bases; unmatched junction nucleotides: 7. CDR3 length: 14 residues. Germline V CDR1 and CDR2: WNHNN, SYGVQD (reference sequence). The CDR3 protein is CARPLAGGRETQYF. The CDR3 bases are TGCGCCAGACCTTTAGCGGGGGGGCGAGAGACCCAGTACTTC.

Remarks on this clonotype: This may be a read error: a much more frequent sequence differs by one nucleotide. The chain combines TRBV5-1 with TRBJ2-7, with D hard to call. In germline, CDR1 is SGHRS, CDR2 YFSETQ. The CDR3 runs 12 residues. Trimming cost V 0 bases and J 11 bases, with 12 bases left between them. This CDR3 reads CASSLGRTQEYF. The CDR3 nucleotides read TGCGCCAGCAGCTTGGGCAGAACGCAGGAGTACTTC.

The V and J genes are TRBV4-1 and TRBJ2-1, with D perhaps TRBD2 (6 bases). The CDR3 spans 15 residues. V lost 6 bases, J lost 5 bases, and 17 bases lay in between. In germline, CDR1 is MGHRA, CDR2 YSYEKL. CDR3 coding DNA: TGCGCCAGCAGGGAAACCTTAGCGGAACACAATGAGCAGTTCTTC. It codes for CASRETLAEHNEQFF.

The chain links TRBV14 to TRBJ2-1; D tentatively reads TRBD1 or TRBD2 (6 bases each). V was trimmed by 7 bases and J by 3 bases, leaving 19 bases between them. The CDR3 contains 16 residues. The germline V gene has CDR1 SGHDN and CDR2 FVKESK. The DNA for the CDR3 is TGTGCCAGCATGGGGGGCCGGGGTGGCTACTACAATGAGCAGTTCTTC. Its protein product is CASMGGRGGYYNEQFF.

This clonotype was found a few times. The final CDR3 position lacks the conserved phenylalanine or tryptophan, pointing to a likely read error. J is TRBJ2-7 and V is TRBV7-8, with D uncertain. Germline CDR1 is SGHVS and CDR2 is FQNEAQ. Trimming shortened V by 0 bases and J by 4 bases, and 7 bases separated the two germline ends. The CDR3 covers 13 residues. The CDR3 loop is CASSLAPVYEQYL. In nucleotides, the CDR3 is TGTGCCAGCAGCTTAGCTCCGGTTTACGAGCAGTACCTC.

Concerning this clonotype itself: A much larger clone is a single base away; this may be a read error. Lacking the conserved final phenylalanine or tryptophan, this CDR3 likely reflects a read error. The V gene is TRBV11-3, the J gene TRBJ2-7; TRBD2 agrees at 9 bases. Germline CDR1 and CDR2: SGHNT and YENEEA. Trimming cost V 4 bases and J 4 bases; bases outside gene matches: 8. The CDR3 loop spans 15 amino acids. CDR3 in DNA: TGTGCCAGCAGCTCCCTAGCGGGGAGGAGTTACGAGCAGTACCTC. Translated: CASSSLAGRSYEQYL.

This clonotype occurred many times. The V gene is TRBV19, the J gene TRBJ2-3; D ambiguous. V gave up 3 bases and J gave up 0 bases, with 4 bases separating them. The CDR3 is 13 residues long. The germline V gene encodes CDR1 LNHDA and CDR2 SQIVND (reference sequence). The CDR3 protein is CASSIGSTDTQYF. CDR3 nucleotide sequence: TGTGCCAGTAGTATTGGGAGCACAGATACGCAGTATTTT.

The table lists this clonotype with many counts. The rearrangement uses TRBV10-2 and TRBJ1-2, with no clear D. Looked up from germline, CDR1 is WSHSY and CDR2 is SAAADI. Trimming removed 7 bases from V and 6 bases from J, with 12 bases in between. The CDR3 totals 12 residues. CDR3 sequence reads: CASTDPTDGYTF. The CDR3 nucleotides are TGCGCCAGCACGGATCCCACCGATGGCTACACCTTC.

This clonotype was observed a single time. Likely a read error: the CDR3 ends without its conserved phenylalanine or tryptophan. The chain combines TRBV5-6 with TRBJ2-7; 9 positions match TRBD1. V was pared by 3 bases and J by 5 bases, with 9 bases of the junction left unmatched. Germline lookup yields CDR1 SGHDT and CDR2 YYEEEE. CDR3 length equals 15 residues. CDR3 coding DNA: TGTGCCAGCAGCTACACACAGGGGGCGCTGAACGAGCAGTACTCC. It encodes CASSYTQGALNEQYS.

This clonotype was counted many times. The chain employs TRBV7-3 and TRBJ1-1; D remains unclear. Trimming removed 0 bases from V and 1 base from J, with 9 bases in between. CDR1 is SGHTA, CDR2 FQGTGA, per germline. The CDR3 has 15 residues. CDR3 DNA: TGTGCCAGCAGCTTAACGGCCAGAACGAACACTGAAGCTTTCTTT. Translated: CASSLTARTNTEAFF.

Here the CDR3 reads CASSQVIRLNTGELFF. The CDR3 bases are TGTGCCAGCAGCCAAGTCATCAGACTGAACACCGGGGAGCTGTTTTTT. The V call is TRBV3-1, the J call TRBJ2-2; D is unclear. CDR3 length: 16 residues. The V end lost 1 base, the J end lost 1 base, and 10 bases lay between the germline ends. Germline V lookup: CDR1 LGHDT, CDR2 YNNKEL (reference sequence).